This T cell receptor beta chain is drawn from a study of blood T cell repertoires in COVID-19 (dated by TCRdb to 2018 to 2020). General notes on the study: Samples from collaborators originated in the United States, Italy and Spain and spanned both the acute and convalescent phases of COVID-19. Samples were obtained from the ongoing ImmuneRACE study (first 160 participants) and from 950 to 1,500 subjects provided by 6 global collaborators. The dataset comprised deeply sampled blood TCRbeta repertoires from subjects exposed to, actively infected with, or recovered from COVID-19. The repertoires were released in a freely available public database intended as a resource for research on the immune response to SARS-CoV-2. A de-identified subject ID, COVID-19 status, age in years and sex were almost always included in the sample metadata. The prospective study material was composed of cDNA or gDNA derived from T cells, B-cell-depleted T cells, or PBMCs. HLA class I and class II types, where available, came from metadata supplied by the sample provider rather than from assay-based typing.

In Seattle, one collaborating source enrolled patients while the infection was active and tracked those patients longitudinally over the course of disease. The collaborating institutions used their own protocols to collect whole blood in K2EDTA tubes. Collaborator samples were shipped for TCRbeta analysis as frozen whole blood, isolated PBMCs, or DNA extracted from either sample type. TCRbeta CDR3 regions were amplified from genomic DNA using the immunoSEQ Assay, a bias-controlled multiplex PCR. Concerning the study's data processing: Nucleated cell counts per sample were estimated from amplification of reference gene primers within the assay. Sequence reads were collapsed and filtered to measure the absolute abundance of every unique TCRbeta CDR3 rearrangement. For each sample, productive Simpson clonality was calculated by taking the square root of Simpson's diversity index across productive rearrangements. TCRdb's version of the immuneACCESS table is confined to in-frame rearrangements and falls short of the full clone set. An unresolved V gene accounts for under half of the shortfall where checked; the remainder is of unknown origin. That table is the source of V, J and clone size, and D and trimming were worked out from the DNA. The sample includes roughly 210,000 clones, with 80% to 90% observed a single time. The ten largest clones take up 10% to 13% of the sample.

Study-level results and caveats: Clinical and demographic metadata were provided uncurated, with the amount varying by source and participant.

Concerning this clone: The antigen this receptor binds is unknown. Base qualities were left out, and no much larger clone turns up one base away.

CDR1 is given as SGHKS and CDR2 as YYEKEE, both from the germline V gene (reference sequence). Trimming removed 2 bases from V and 2 bases from J; the gene matches leave 1 base unexplained. CDR3 length: 14 amino acids, cysteine to phenylalanine. Here the CDR3 DNA is all that survives: 42 bases in frame from base 1. This TCR was recovered from a woman aged 80 or older with COVID-19, enrolled during active disease. The chain is made from TRBV5-5 and TRBJ2-1; TRBD1 agrees with 7 junctional bases. Sequencing used peripheral blood. The CDR3: CASSFGQAYNEQFF. The nucleotide sequence is given as TGTGCCAGCAGCTTCGGACAGGCCTACAATGAGCAGTTCTTC.